Below, 27 T cell receptor beta chains from the same sample are listed, as sequenced in a study of CD4+ T cells in melanoma. TCRdb keeps only in-frame clones here, not all; method: immunoSEQ multiplex PCR. The data hold about 15,000 clones, with 80% to 85% observed a single time. The sample consisted of cells from a culture (not recorded whether cultured in vitro). The receptor source for this set is a human donor with melanoma.

On this clone: Germline and junction disagree at one end, which may indicate a read error. This chain connects TRBV7-7 to TRBJ1-5, with D possibly matching TRBD1 (6 bases). The CDR3 has 16 residues. Germline loops: CDR1 SSHAT, CDR2 FNYEAQ (reference sequence). This CDR3 is CASSAGEDRHNQPQHF. The CDR3, as DNA: TGTGCTAGCAGCGCTGGAGAAGACAGGCACAATCAGCCCCAGCATTTT.

The chain couples TRBV4-2 to TRBJ2-7; 11 bases agree with TRBD1. The germline CDR1 and CDR2 sequences are LGHNA and YNFKEQ. Losses at the gene ends were 0 bases for V and 7 bases for J; bases not matched to a gene: 14. CDR3 length equals 18 residues. The CDR3: CASSQDQGWDRGDREQYF. CDR3 sequence (DNA): TGTGCCAGCAGCCAAGATCAGGGATGGGACAGGGGGGATCGAGAGCAGTACTTC.

The V gene is TRBV4-1, the J gene TRBJ1-4; 7 bases are a match to TRBD1. From germline, CDR1 is MGHRA and CDR2 YSYEKL. V gave up 6 bases and J gave up 3 bases; unmatched junction bases: 10. The CDR3 loop spans 16 amino acids. The CDR3 is CASSFSRGQPNEKLFF. The CDR3 DNA follows: TGCGCCAGCAGTTTCAGTAGGGGACAGCCTAATGAAAAACTGTTTTTT.

As to this clone: Other DNA sequences in the sample encode the same CDR3. The chain couples TRBV18 to TRBJ2-3, with TRBD1 identical over 8 bases. Germline V gene lookup returns CDR1 KGHSH and CDR2 LQKENI. Losses at the gene ends were 3 bases for V and 3 bases for J; bases not matched to a gene: 5. This CDR3 comprises 15 residues. The CDR3 region has the DNA TGTGCCAGCTCACCTTCCGACAGGGGAACAGATACGCAGTATTTT. Its protein product is CASSPSDRGTDTQYF.

The chain links TRBV5-1 to TRBJ2-3; 7 nucleotides match TRBD2. V shed 1 base, J shed 5 bases, and the junction held 4 bases outside the gene matches. Germline CDR1 is SGHRS and CDR2 is YFSETQ. CDR3 length equals 14 residues. CDR3 DNA sequence: TGCGCCAGCAGCTTGCAGGCGGGGGAAGATACGCAGTATTTT. Amino acids: CASSLQAGEDTQYF. Based on the CDR3 plus reference TRBV5-1 and TRBJ2-3, the full variable domain is KAGVTQTPRYLIKTRGQQVTLSCSPISGHRSVSWYQQTPGQGLQFLFEYFSETQRNKGNFPGRFSGRQFSNSRSEMNVSTLELGDSALYLCASSLQAGEDTQYFGPGTRLTVL.

V and J are TRBV9 and TRBJ1-1; maybe TRBD1 (6 bases). Per germline, CDR1 SGDLS and CDR2 YYNGEE. The V end lost 2 bases, the J end lost 1 base, and 12 bases lay between the germline ends. The CDR3 sequence is 15 residues long. This chain's CDR3 is CASSVYPGQNTEAFF. CDR3 in DNA: TGTGCCAGCAGCGTCTACCCGGGACAGAACACTGAAGCTTTCTTT. The whole variable domain, remainder taken from reference TRBV9 and TRBJ1-1, is DSGVTQTPKHLITATGQRVTLRCSPRSGDLSVYWYQQSLDQGLQFLIQYYNGEERAKGNILERFSAQQFPDLHSELNLSSLELGDSALYFCASSVYPGQNTEAFFGQGTRLTVV.

V gene TRBV2 combines with J gene TRBJ2-1; 12 positions match TRBD2. The germline gives CDR1 SNHLY, CDR2 FYNNEI. CDR3 length equals 15 residues. J gave up 8 bases and V 4 bases, and 6 bases lay outside the gene matches. Written as DNA, the CDR3 is TGTGCCAGCAGTGTTCTAGCGGGGGGGATCGATGAGCAGTTCTTC. As protein: CASSVLAGGIDEQFF.

The chain uses TRBV12-5 and TRBJ1-1; D is ambiguous. Trimming stripped 1 base from V and 0 bases from J, with 9 bases between. Germline assignment: CDR1 LGHNT and CDR2 FRNRAP. This CDR3 has 15 residues. This chain's CDR3 is CASGLGAALNTEAFF. The CDR3 DNA reads TGTGCTAGTGGTTTGGGGGCCGCGTTGAACACTGAAGCTTTCTTT.

The V call is TRBV7-3, the J call TRBJ2-3, with unresolved D. The CDR3 loop spans 13 amino acids. Germline V CDR1 and CDR2: SGHTA, FQGTGA. V was clipped by 2 bases and J by 5 bases, with 8 bases between them. CDR3 protein: CASSLQDGDTQYF. The CDR3 nucleotides are TGTGCCAGCAGCTTACAGGACGGAGATACGCAGTATTTT.

This chain joins TRBV7-6 and TRBJ2-3; unclear D gene. This CDR3 is 14 amino acids long. Germline loops: CDR1 SGHVS, CDR2 FNYEAQ. V dropped 2 bases and J dropped 2 bases, with 8 bases sitting between them. The CDR3 nucleotides are TGTGCCAGCAGCTTACGACGGCCCACAGATACGCAGTATTTT. Protein sequence: CASSLRRPTDTQYF.

The rearrangement uses TRBV27 and TRBJ2-1, with D possibly matching TRBD2 (7 bases). V lost 1 base to trimming and J lost 4 bases, with 14 bases between them. This CDR3 spans 16 amino acids. Germline V gives CDR1 MNHEY, CDR2 SMNVEV (reference sequence). The CDR3 protein is CASSLWAGGRYNEQFF. The DNA of the CDR3 is TGTGCCAGCAGTTTATGGGCCGGGGGGCGGTACAATGAGCAGTTCTTC.

The chain links TRBV11-2 to TRBJ1-1; D remains unclear. Germline values: CDR1 SGHAT, CDR2 FQNNGV. The CDR3 covers 14 residues. V was clipped by 6 bases and J by 1 base, with 12 bases between them. CDR3 in amino acids: CASSTDPTNTEAFF. CDR3 bases: TGTGCCAGCAGTACCGACCCGACGAACACTGAAGCTTTCTTT.

The chain employs TRBV10-3 and TRBJ2-3, with TRBD2 matching over 10 bases. There are 15 residues in the CDR3. The V and J ends lost 2 bases and 3 bases, in that order; junction bases with no gene match: 2. Germline V gene lookup returns CDR1 ENHRY and CDR2 SYGVKD. CDR3 protein: CAISETGLATDTQYF. In DNA form, the CDR3 reads TGTGCCATCAGTGAGACGGGACTAGCGACAGATACGCAGTATTTT.

The chain couples TRBV7-6 to TRBJ2-1; 9 bases fit TRBD2. From germline, CDR1 is SGHVS and CDR2 FNYEAQ. The CDR3 covers 17 residues. Trimming removed 5 bases from V and 5 bases from J; junction bases left unmatched: 13. The CDR3 nucleotides read TGTGCCAGCAGCCGGAGGACCGTAGCGGGGGTAAACAATGAGCAGTTCTTC. It is translated as CASSRRTVAGVNNEQFF.

V and J are TRBV7-2 and TRBJ1-2; the D is unclear. CDR1 and CDR2 from the germline V gene are SGHTA and FQGNSA. CDR3 length: 14 amino acids. V lost 0 bases and J 6 bases, leaving 11 bases between the germline ends. CDR3 sequence (DNA): TGTGCCAGCAGCTTAGCGCCTCAAGGGAATGGCTACACCTTC. This sequence encodes CASSLAPQGNGYTF.

This chain links TRBV14 with TRBJ1-5; maybe TRBD1 (6 bases). Germline lookup yields CDR1 SGHDN and CDR2 FVKESK. The CDR3 has 18 residues. Trimming pared 8 bases from V and 2 bases from J, leaving 25 bases between. The CDR3 DNA is TGTGCCAGCGAAACAGGGTCACTTCCAGGGACCCGCAATCAGCCCCAGCATTTT. Translated: CASETGSLPGTRNQPQHF.

The chain joins TRBV29-1 to TRBJ2-5; 7 nucleotides align to TRBD2. Judging by the DNA end, TRBJ2-7 fits better; the J call may be wrong. Germline assignment: CDR1 SQVTM and CDR2 ANQGSEA. The CDR3 totals 15 residues. The CDR3 loop is CSVGYGGRVMNEQYF. In DNA form, the CDR3 reads TGCAGCGTTGGTTACGGGGGGAGGGTCATGAACGAGCAGTACTTC.

This clone was counted between two and nine times. The chain is built from TRBV6-6 and TRBJ1-5; 9 bases line up with TRBD1. CDR3 length equals 16 residues. Germline CDR1 is MNHNY and CDR2 is SVGAGI (reference sequence). With V trimmed by 8 bases and J by 0 bases, 8 bases remained unmatched. The CDR3 region is CASRVTGGNSNQPQHF. The CDR3, as DNA: TGTGCCAGCCGCGTGACAGGGGGAAATAGCAATCAGCCCCAGCATTTT.

The chain uses TRBV5-6 and TRBJ1-2; 8 positions match TRBD1. The CDR3 length is 14 residues. In germline, CDR1 is SGHDT, CDR2 YYEEEE. V gave up 4 bases and J gave up 6 bases; unmatched junction bases: 8. CDR3 amino acids: CASSLNRGVDGYTF. CDR3 in DNA: TGTGCCAGCAGCCTCAACAGGGGGGTAGATGGCTACACCTTC.

The chain recombines TRBV30 with TRBJ1-3; tentatively, D is TRBD1 (6 bases). V shed 0 bases and J shed 4 bases, with 16 bases lying between them. Germline V gene data show CDR1 as GTSNPN and CDR2 as SVGIG (reference sequence). The CDR3 extends over 16 amino acids. CDR3 sequence reads: CAWSVGGLNFGNTIYF. CDR3 nucleotide sequence: TGTGCCTGGAGTGTAGGGGGGCTTAATTTCGGAAACACCATATATTTT.

The chain joins TRBV5-1 to TRBJ1-2; D perhaps matches TRBD1 (5 bases). This CDR3 contains 14 residues. The V gene lost 3 bases and the J gene lost 2 bases, with 11 bases spanning the gap. Germline V lookup: CDR1 SGHRS, CDR2 YFSETQ. CDR3 residues: CASSSTRQNYGYTF. The CDR3 DNA follows: TGCGCCAGCAGCTCTACCAGACAGAACTATGGCTACACCTTC.

The chain is built from TRBV5-1 and TRBJ2-3; no clear D gene. CDR1 is SGHRS and CDR2 is YFSETQ in the germline V gene. CDR3 length: 16 amino acids. V lost 0 bases and J lost 3, with 14 bases in between. As DNA, the CDR3 is TGCGCCAGCAGCTTGGCCACGGTGGCCAGGACAGATACGCAGTATTTT. The encoded protein is CASSLATVARTDTQYF.

The J gene is TRBJ2-3, the V gene TRBV6-6, with D possibly matching TRBD1 (6 bases). In germline, CDR1 is MNHNY, CDR2 SVGAGI (reference sequence). Trimming left V 2 bases short and J 6 bases short, with 15 bases between. The CDR3 runs to 15 residues. This CDR3 is CASSYTTGTGDTQYF. The CDR3 bases are TGTGCCAGCAGTTACACTACAGGGACGGGGGATACGCAGTATTTT.

The chain employs TRBV16 and TRBJ1-2, with D perhaps TRBD1 (6 bases). This CDR3 contains 13 residues. Germline loops: CDR1 KGHSY, CDR2 FQNENV. V was pared by 2 bases and J by 2 bases, with 6 bases between. CDR3 sequence: CASSQGTNYGYTF. In DNA form, the CDR3 reads TGTGCCAGCAGCCAAGGGACAAACTATGGCTACACCTTC. The full variable domain, in which reference TRBV16 and TRBJ1-2 provide the parts outside the CDR3, is GEEVAQTPKHLVRGEGQKAKLYCAPIKGHSYVFWYQQVLKNEFKFLISFQNENVFDETGMPKERFSAKCLPNSPCSLEIQATKLEDSAVYFCASSQGTNYGYTFGSGTRLTVV.

This chain connects TRBV2 to TRBJ2-3; 10 bases match TRBD2. The V segment lost 6 bases and the J segment 2 bases; nucleotides outside the gene matches: 5. Germline assignment: CDR1 SNHLY and CDR2 FYNNEI. The CDR3 is 15 residues long. DNA for the CDR3: TGTGCCAGCAGCCCCGGGACTAGCGTCACAGATACGCAGTATTTT. It yields the protein CASSPGTSVTDTQYF.

The chain employs TRBV11-2 and TRBJ1-1; a possible D gene is TRBD1 (6 bases). This CDR3 is 16 amino acids long. V was shortened by 6 bases and J by 1 base, with 18 bases between the two germline ends. CDR1 and CDR2 (germline): SGHAT, FQNNGV. CDR3 nucleotide sequence: TGTGCCAGCAGTTTACAATTCGGACAGAAGAACACTGAAGCTTTCTTT. Translating gives CASSLQFGQKNTEAFF. The full variable domain, in which reference TRBV11-2 and TRBJ1-1 provide the parts outside the CDR3, is EAGVAQSPRYKIIEKRQSVAFWCNPISGHATLYWYQQILGQGPKLLIQFQNNGVVDDSQLPKDRFSAERLKGVDSTLKIQPAKLEDSAVYLCASSLQFGQKNTEAFFGQGTRLTVV.

The chain is built from TRBV15 and TRBJ1-6, with D unresolved. Germline lookup yields CDR1 LNHNV and CDR2 YYDKDF (reference sequence). V was clipped by 6 bases and J by 0 bases, with 6 bases between them. There are 14 residues in the CDR3. The CDR3 region has the DNA TGTGCCACCAGGGACTTCTCCTATAATTCACCCCTCCACTTT. It specifies CATRDFSYNSPLHF.